This is a list of T cell receptor beta chains from one sample in a study of STAT5B mutations in CD4+ large granular lymphocyte leukemia. Profiled with immunoSEQ multiplex PCR; TCRdb holds only in-frame clones, not every one. This sample carries tens of thousands of clones, just over 70% of them seen once, and the ten largest clones take about 32%. The sequenced sample consisted of CD4+ T cells from blood buffy coats. The receptors shown here come from a human donor in good health. The CDR3 runs from the conserved cysteine through the conserved F or W. Each record gives: J gene, D gene, clone size, V gene, CDR3 DNA, CDR3 protein. D genes are given only for firm matches. A row's size may be missing; if present it is once, few, many or a size class.

>TRBJ2-3|TRBD2|NA|TRBV5-1
TGCGCCAGCAGCCTTCCGGGACTAGCGGGGGGGTCGGATACGCAGTATTTT
CASSLPGLAGGSDTQYF
>TRBJ1-3|NA|NA|TRBV19
TGTGCCAGTGGACTGTCCAGTCGAAACACCATATATTTT
CASGLSSRNTIYF
>TRBJ2-7|NA|NA|TRBV7-8
TGTGCCAGCAGCTTAGGTGACAGCCGGCAGTACTTC
CASSLGDSRQYF
>TRBJ2-2|NA|NA|TRBV11-3
TGTGCCAGCAGCTTAGGAGCGAACACCGGGGAGCTGTTTTTT
CASSLGANTGELFF
>TRBJ2-1|TRBD1|NA|TRBV5-1
TGCGCCAGCAGCTTGGGCAGACAGGGGGGAGAGCAGTTCTTC
CASSLGRQGGEQFF
>TRBJ2-7|NA|NA|TRBV5-6
TGTGCCAGCAGCTCCCCAGGCCAGGCAGGCGAGCAGTACTTC
CASSSPGQAGEQYF
>TRBJ1-4|NA|NA|TRBV19
TGTGCCAGTAGTATAGGCGACAGAAAAAAACTGTTTTTT
CASSIGDRKKLFF
>TRBJ1-3|NA|NA|TRBV2
TGTGCCAGCACTCGGGGGGATCCTGGAAACACCATATATTTT
CASTRGDPGNTIYF
>TRBJ1-4|TRBD1|NA|TRBV7-2
TGTGCCAGCAGTCAAGTGGGCAGGGGGCTTGGTGTGACTAATGAAAAACTGTTTTTT
CASSQVGRGLGVTNEKLFF
>TRBJ1-2|TRBD1|NA|TRBV18
TGTGCCAGCTCACTCTCCGGGACAGGGCTTTTCAACTATGGCTACACCTTC
CASSLSGTGLFNYGYTF
>TRBJ1-5|NA|NA|TRBV12-5
TGTGCTAGTGCCGCAGCGTATAGCAATCAGCCCCAGCATTTT
CASAAAYSNQPQHF
>TRBJ2-3|NA|NA|TRBV30
TGTGCCTGGAGTTGGCTAGCGCCCCCCCAAGATACGCAGTATTTT
CAWSWLAPPQDTQYF
>TRBJ2-1|TRBD2|NA|TRBV6-1
TGTGCCGGGAAAGGACTAGCGGGAACGTTCTTC
CAGKGLAGTFF
>TRBJ1-4|TRBD1|NA|TRBV28
TGTGCCAGCAGTCTGTCGACAGGGGGCTTTGAAAAACTGTTTTTT
CASSLSTGGFEKLFF
>TRBJ2-7|NA|once|TRBV11-2
TGTGCCAGCAGCTTAGGGGAAGACTGGGATAGGGACGAGCAGTACTTC
CASSLGEDWDRDEQYF
>TRBJ1-5|TRBD1|medium-sized|TRBV5-6
TGTGCCAGCAGCGATACAGGGGACCCTAATCAGCCCCAGCATTTT
CASSDTGDPNQPQHF
>TRBJ2-1|TRBD1|NA|TRBV5-1
TGCGCCACCAAAAGTGGGGCGGGACAGGAGGAGCAGTTCTTC
CATKSGAGQEEQFF
>TRBJ1-2|TRBD1|NA|TRBV7-2
TGTGCCAGCAGCTTAGAGGGGGCTTCCTATGGCTACACCTTC
CASSLEGASYGYTF
>TRBJ2-2|NA|once|TRBV18
TGTGCCAGCTCACCAGCATCCACCGGGGAGCTGTTTTTT
CASSPASTGELFF
>TRBJ2-2|NA|few|TRBV5-6
TGTGCCACGTTACGAAGGAACACCGGGGAGCTGTTTTTT
CATLRRNTGELFF
>TRBJ1-5|NA|NA|TRBV30
TGTGCCTGGAGTGAGGGGGGGCCCCAGCATTTT
CAWSEGGPQHF
>TRBJ1-3|NA|once|TRBV7-2
TGTGCCAGCAGCGCCCGATTCGGCAACACCATATATTTT
CASSARFGNTIYF
>TRBJ2-2|TRBD1|few|TRBV11-3
TGTGCCAGCAGCTACAGACAGGGTGCCGGGGAGCTGTTTTTT
CASSYRQGAGELFF
>TRBJ1-1|NA|few|TRBV30
TGTGCCTGGGCCCCGTGGGGGAGAGGGATGGGCACTGAAGCTTTCTTT
CAWAPWGRGMGTEAFF
>TRBJ1-1|NA|NA|TRBV6-5
TGTGCCAGCAGCCGACAAGAGAACACTGAAGCTTTCTTT
CASSRQENTEAFF
>TRBJ1-5|TRBD1|few|TRBV6-6
TGTGCCAGCAGTTACCCAGGGGGGGGCAATCAGCCCCAGCATTTT
CASSYPGGGNQPQHF
>TRBJ1-1|NA|few|TRBV2
TGTGCCAGCAGTGCTAGAACTCTCGCGAACACTGAAGCTTTCTTT
CASSARTLANTEAFF
>TRBJ1-2|NA|NA|TRBV7-2
TGTGCCAGCAGCCGGGATTACTATGGCTACACCTTC
CASSRDYYGYTF
>TRBJ2-1|NA|NA|TRBV12-5
TGTGCTAGTGGTCGCCGGGACGGAAGCTCCTACAATGAGCAGTTCTTC
CASGRRDGSSYNEQFF
>TRBJ1-3|TRBD1|NA|TRBV5-6
TGTGCCAGCAGCTTTCTGGGACAGGGGACTGGAAACACCATATATTTT
CASSFLGQGTGNTIYF
>TRBJ2-3|TRBD2|NA|TRBV6-1
TGTGCCAGCAGTGAAAGTAAGACTAGCGGGACTAGCACAGATACGCAGTATTTT
CASSESKTSGTSTDTQYF
>TRBJ2-3|TRBD1|NA|TRBV7-9
TGTGCCAGCAGCTCCTGGACAGGGCAAGGCACAGATACGCAGTATTTT
CASSSWTGQGTDTQYF
>TRBJ1-1|NA|NA|TRBV19
TGTGCCAGTAGAAAGGGTACCCTAGGGACTGAAGCTTTCTTT
CASRKGTLGTEAFF
>TRBJ2-2|NA|once|TRBV7-8
TGTGCCAGCAGTTGGGGGGCGAACACCGGGGAGCTGTTTTTT
CASSWGANTGELFF
>TRBJ2-2|NA|few|TRBV10-1
TGCGCCAGCAGTGAGTCATTGGGGGGCACCGGGGAGCTGTTTTTT
CASSESLGGTGELFF
>TRBJ2-3|NA|NA|TRBV10-3
TGTGCCATCAGTGAAGACTCATACTCCTTAGATACGCAGTATTTT
CAISEDSYSLDTQYF
>TRBJ1-4|TRBD1|NA|TRBV30
TGTGCCTGGAACCAAGGCAGGGGGGGAAGTGAAAAACTGTTTTTT
CAWNQGRGGSEKLFF
>TRBJ1-1|NA|NA|TRBV9
TGTGCCAGCAGCGTGCAGCCCTGGAACACTGAAGCTTTCTTT
CASSVQPWNTEAFF
>TRBJ1-6|NA|NA|TRBV27
TGTGCCAGCAGGGGGGACCGCCTATCCTATAATTCACCCCTCCACTTT
CASRGDRLSYNSPLHF
>TRBJ2-7|NA|NA|TRBV28
TGTGCCAGCAGGATAAAAAATTACGAGCAGTACTTC
CASRIKNYEQYF
>TRBJ1-6|NA|NA|TRBV27
TGTGCCAGCAGTCCTCGGACAGCTTCACCCCTCCACTTT
CASSPRTASPLHF
>TRBJ1-6|NA|few|TRBV6-1
TGTGCCAGCAGTGAATTGACCAGGCCATCTTCACCCCTCCACTTT
CASSELTRPSSPLHF
>TRBJ2-7|NA|NA|TRBV6-5
TGTGCCAGCAGTTACTCTGGAGGGTCGGGAGAGCAGTACTTC
CASSYSGGSGEQYF
>TRBJ1-5|NA|NA|TRBV5-1
TGCGCCAGCAGCTTGGGTGCTAGTGGACAGCCCCAGCATTTT
CASSLGASGQPQHF
>TRBJ1-1|NA|NA|TRBV4-3
TGCGCCAGCAGCCAAGATTTGCAGCCGCGGGGAGCTTTCTTT
CASSQDLQPRGAFF
>TRBJ2-7|TRBD2|NA|TRBV13
TGTGCCAGCAGCCAAGGACTAGCGGGTCCCTACGAGCAGTACTTC
CASSQGLAGPYEQYF
>TRBJ1-4|TRBD1|few|TRBV6-1
TGTGCCAGCAACGACAGGGTTTGGGAAAAACTGTTTTTT
CASNDRVWEKLFF
>TRBJ2-4|NA|NA|TRBV6-1
TGTGCCAGCAGCCTGGGAGGAGGGACCAAAAACATTCAGTACTTC
CASSLGGGTKNIQYF
>TRBJ2-7|NA|NA|TRBV19
TGTGCCAGTAGTATAGCAGGGGGGGACGAGCAGTACTTC
CASSIAGGDEQYF
>TRBJ2-7|NA|NA|TRBV30
TGTGCCCTCCGGGGGGCCCACGAGCAGTACTTC
CALRGAHEQYF
>TRBJ2-7|NA|once|TRBV18
TGTGCCAGCTCACCCCGACAGGTGGAGGGCGAGCAGTACTTC
CASSPRQVEGEQYF
>TRBJ1-2|NA|once|TRBV14
TGTGCCAGCAGCGATATTGGATGGGCGGGCTATGGCTACACCTTC
CASSDIGWAGYGYTF
>TRBJ1-5|TRBD1|NA|TRBV5-5
TGTGCCAGCAGCTTGGAAAGACAGGGAACTCAGCCCCAGCATTTT
CASSLERQGTQPQHF
>TRBJ2-2|NA|NA|TRBV27
TGTGCCAGCACCGCCGACCCGCCCCAGTACACCGGGGAGCTGTTTTTT
CASTADPPQYTGELFF
>TRBJ1-3|NA|NA|TRBV12-5
TGTGCTAGTGGTTTGGTACTGAGGTCTGGAAACACCATATATTTT
CASGLVLRSGNTIYF
>TRBJ2-7|TRBD1|NA|TRBV10-1
TGCGCCAGCAATGATCCGGGACAGGGGGCTTACGAGCAGTACTTC
CASNDPGQGAYEQYF